The TCR beta chain under discussion was sequenced for a study of CDR3 diversity in severe acne. Each CDR3 protein is one row after TCRdb ran MiXCR on the PCR reads. The sample lists more than 80,000 distinct CDR3 sequences; about 49% were seen once. The CDR3 totals 19 residues. V was pared by 4 bases and J by 0 bases, with 11 bases of the junction left unmatched. Germline lookup yields CDR1 MNHEY and CDR2 SVGAGI. This TCR came from a male donor with severe acne vulgaris. Sequenced: blood. This chain uses TRBV6-5 with TRBJ2-3; 12 bases line up with TRBD2. CDR3 protein: CASSSMLRGTSGSTDTQYF. The CDR3 nucleotides read TGTGCCAGCAGTTCTATGTTACGGGGGACTAGCGGGAGCACAGATACGCAGTATTTT.